The source of this T cell receptor (beta chain) is a study of cytomegalovirus exposure and HLA in healthy donors. PCR primers comprised 60 Vbeta and 13 Jbeta primers. Method: immunoSEQ multiplex PCR; TCRdb's copy keeps in-frame clones and lacks some. The sample holds tens of thousands of clones, 72% seen once. Concerning this clone itself: The antigen is unknown.

It was healthy bone marrow donors who served as donors. Unrecorded immune exposures were likely, despite nominal health at sampling. Study results and limitations: Rates of TCR association differed by HLA locus in a later analysis, with DRB1 highest and HLA-C lowest. Through in vitro validation, three CMV-associated chains were shown to be specific for CMV antigens.

Sequences were obtained from PBMCs. This clonotype was sampled from a woman aged 40 to 50 in good health and CMV-seropositive.

Here the CDR3 DNA reads TGTGCCAGCAGTTACTTGGAAGGAGCCTATGGCTACACCTTC. The encoded protein is CASSYLEGAYGYTF. This chain connects TRBV6-5 to TRBJ1-2; D is uncertain. CDR3 length: 14 residues. Trimming stripped 1 base from V and 4 bases from J, with 10 bases between. Germline V gene lookup returns CDR1 MNHEY and CDR2 SVGAGI.